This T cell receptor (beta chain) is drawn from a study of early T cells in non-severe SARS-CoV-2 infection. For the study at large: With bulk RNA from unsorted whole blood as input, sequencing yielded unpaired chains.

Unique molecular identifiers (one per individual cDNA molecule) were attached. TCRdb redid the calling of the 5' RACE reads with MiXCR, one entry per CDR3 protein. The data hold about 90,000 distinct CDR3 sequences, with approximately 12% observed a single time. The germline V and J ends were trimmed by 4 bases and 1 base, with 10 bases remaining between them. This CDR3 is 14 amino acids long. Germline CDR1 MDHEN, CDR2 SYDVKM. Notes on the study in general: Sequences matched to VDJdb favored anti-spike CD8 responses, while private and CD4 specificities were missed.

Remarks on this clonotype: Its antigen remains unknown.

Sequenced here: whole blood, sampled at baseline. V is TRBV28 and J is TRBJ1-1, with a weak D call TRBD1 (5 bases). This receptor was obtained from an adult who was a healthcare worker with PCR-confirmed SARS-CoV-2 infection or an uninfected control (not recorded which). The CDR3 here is CASSSGRGNTEAFF. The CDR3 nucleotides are TGTGCCAGCAGTTCGGGACGGGGGAACACTGAAGCTTTCTTT.